The 29 T cell receptor beta chains listed next were all sequenced from one sample in a study of cytomegalovirus exposure and HLA in healthy donors. The PCR contained 60 Vbeta and 13 Jbeta primers. Assay: immunoSEQ multiplex PCR; the TCRdb copy retains only in-frame clones and omits some. The sample lists about 98,000 clones, around 72% seen once, with approximately 1.8% in the top ten. Sequenced sample: PBMCs. These receptors originate from a male donor in good health and CMV-seronegative.

The CDR3 sequence is CASSLRATSASSYNEQFF. The DNA for the CDR3 is TGTGCCAGCAGCCTTAGGGCTACTAGCGCAAGCTCCTACAATGAGCAGTTCTTC. The chain couples TRBV7-6 to TRBJ2-1; the match to TRBD2 covers 7 bases. The CDR3 is 18 amino acids. V shed 5 bases and J 0 bases; nucleotides not matched to a gene: 13. The germline CDR1 and CDR2 sequences are SGHVS and FNYEAQ. The variable domain in full, completed from reference TRBV7-6 and TRBJ2-1, reads GAGVSQSPRYKVTKRGQDVALRCDPISGHVSLYWYRQALGQGPEFLTYFNYEAQQDKSGLPNDRFSAERPEGSISTLTIQRTEQRDSAMYRCASSLRATSASSYNEQFFGPGTRLTVL.

The chain carries TRBV28 and TRBJ2-1; no definite D call. Per germline, CDR1 MDHEN and CDR2 SYDVKM. V was shortened by 2 bases and J by 7 bases, with 6 bases between the two germline ends. CDR3 size: 12 residues. The CDR3 nucleotides read TGTGCCAGCAGTTTAATAGCAAATGAGCAGTTCTTC. This gives the protein CASSLIANEQFF.

The chain has TRBV6-5 and TRBJ1-1; TRBD1 is a possible D gene (5 bases). V was clipped by 2 bases and J by 1 base, with 8 bases between them. In germline, CDR1 is MNHEY, CDR2 SVGAGI. CDR3 size: 14 residues. The CDR3: CASSYTQGNTEAFF. The CDR3 DNA reads TGTGCCAGCAGTTACACTCAGGGGAACACTGAAGCTTTCTTT.

The V call is TRBV19, the J call TRBJ1-5, with TRBD1 matching 9 bases. Germline CDR1 and CDR2: LNHDA and SQIVND (reference sequence). This CDR3 comprises 16 residues. The V and J ends lost 4 bases and 5 bases, in that order; junction bases with no gene match: 9. CDR3 region: CASSSNRDRAYQPQHF. The CDR3 coding sequence is TGTGCCAGTAGTAGCAACCGGGACAGGGCTTATCAGCCCCAGCATTTT.

The chain links TRBV28 to TRBJ1-5, with 7 bases identical to TRBD1. V shed 5 bases and J 5 bases; nucleotides not matched to a gene: 6. Germline V gene sequence: CDR1 MDHEN, CDR2 SYDVKM. The CDR3 runs 14 residues. CDR3 bases: TGTGCCAGCAGTGGGGGGACAGCTTATCAGCCCCAGCATTTT. Encoded protein: CASSGGTAYQPQHF.

The chain joins TRBV7-2 to TRBJ2-5; tentative D call: TRBD1 (5 bases). The CDR3 consists of 15 residues. Trimming removed 1 base from V and 4 bases from J, with 13 bases in between. The V gene's germline CDR1 is SGHTA and CDR2 FQGNSA. CDR3 residues: CASSLGAGNRETQYF. CDR3 coding DNA: TGTGCCAGCAGCTTAGGGGCAGGGAATCGAGAGACCCAGTACTTC.

The chain employs TRBV7-2 and TRBJ2-3; weak D call: TRBD1 (6 bases). The CDR3 has 16 residues. Between the trimmed V and J ends, which lost 5 bases and 0 bases, there was a span of 15 bases. Germline loops: CDR1 SGHTA, CDR2 FQGNSA. CDR3 loop: CASSRTTGQSTDTQYF. The CDR3 nucleotides are TGTGCCAGCAGCCGAACCACAGGGCAAAGCACAGATACGCAGTATTTT. Based on the CDR3 plus reference TRBV7-2 and TRBJ2-3, the full variable domain is GAGVSQSPSNKVTEKGKDVELRCDPISGHTALYWYRQSLGQGLEFLIYFQGNSAPDKSGLPSDRFSAERTGGSVSTLTIQRTQQEDSAVYLCASSRTTGQSTDTQYFGPGTRLTVL.

Only one count was recorded for this clone. The chain recombines TRBV5-8 with TRBJ1-3; D gene unclear. The CDR3 is 13 residues long. From germline, CDR1 is SGHTS and CDR2 YDEGEE. Trimming took off 2 bases at V and 0 bases at J, with 3 bases between the two ends. CDR3 in DNA: TGTGCCAGCAGCTTCCACTCTGGAAACACCATATATTTT. This codes for CASSFHSGNTIYF.

V and J are TRBV7-9 and TRBJ2-3; 10 bases fit TRBD1. The CDR3 spans 14 residues. Germline V gene sequence: CDR1 SEHNR, CDR2 FQNEAQ (reference sequence). Trimming took 5 bases from V and 1 from J; bases not matched to a gene: 0. The CDR3 region is CASSDRGRTDTQYF. The CDR3 bases are TGTGCCAGCAGCGACAGGGGGCGCACAGATACGCAGTATTTT.

CDR3 amino acids: CATRGDRDYEQYF. For the CDR3, the DNA is TGTGCCACCCGAGGGGACAGGGACTACGAGCAGTACTTC. This chain connects TRBV19 to TRBJ2-7; 9 positions agree with TRBD1. Germline-derived CDR1 and CDR2 are LNHDA and SQIVND (reference sequence). This CDR3 region has 13 residues. Trimming removed 10 bases from V and 3 bases from J; junction bases left unmatched: 7. The variable domain in full, completed from reference TRBV19 and TRBJ2-7, reads DGGITQSPKYLFRKEGQNVTLSCEQNLNHDAMYWYRQDPGQGLRLIYYSQIVNDFQKGDIAEGYSVSREKKESFPLTVTSAQKNPTAFYLCATRGDRDYEQYFGPGTRLTVT.

The V call is TRBV4-2, the J call TRBJ1-4; the match to TRBD1 covers 11 bases. The germline V gene encodes CDR1 LGHNA and CDR2 YNFKEQ. The junction had 3 bases not matched to a gene; V was cut back by 10 bases and J by 5 bases. The CDR3 is 13 amino acids. CDR3 sequence reads: CAIRTGGNEKLFF. The DNA for the CDR3 is TGTGCCATACGGACAGGGGGCAATGAAAAACTGTTTTTT.

This chain joins TRBV2 and TRBJ1-1; the D gene is possibly TRBD1 (6 bases). Germline lookup yields CDR1 SNHLY and CDR2 FYNNEI. V dropped 3 bases and J dropped 8 bases, with 16 bases sitting between them. The CDR3 runs 14 residues. The CDR3 nucleotides read TGTGCCAGCAGTGAGGGGGCCCTTTACAGAGAAGCTTTCTTT. Its protein product is CASSEGALYREAFF.

The chain has TRBV19 and TRBJ2-7; 9 positions match TRBD1. Germline CDR1 LNHDA, CDR2 SQIVND (reference sequence). With 9 bases clipped from V and 2 bases from J, the junction kept 8 bases outside the gene matches. This CDR3 is 14 amino acids long. CDR3 sequence reads: CASRTGTGTYEQYF. CDR3 DNA: TGTGCCAGCAGGACCGGGACAGGGACCTACGAGCAGTACTTC. The whole variable domain, filled in from reference TRBV19 and TRBJ2-7, reads DGGITQSPKYLFRKEGQNVTLSCEQNLNHDAMYWYRQDPGQGLRLIYYSQIVNDFQKGDIAEGYSVSREKKESFPLTVTSAQKNPTAFYLCASRTGTGTYEQYFGPGTRLTVT.

The V gene is TRBV27, the J gene TRBJ1-2; possible D gene TRBD1, 6 bases. The CDR3 extends over 16 amino acids. Trimming took 5 bases from V and 8 from J, leaving 24 bases between them. The V gene's germline CDR1 is MNHEY and CDR2 SMNVEV (reference sequence). The CDR3, as DNA: TGTGCCAGCAGTGCCGACCCAACAGGGAGAAGGGGGGGCTACACCTTC. Translated, it gives CASSADPTGRRGGYTF.

This clone has only one observation. The V and J genes are TRBV2 and TRBJ1-1, with D tentatively TRBD1 (5 bases). The CDR3 spans 14 residues. Trimming removed 7 bases from V and 10 bases from J, with 22 bases in between. Germline lookup yields CDR1 SNHLY and CDR2 FYNNEI. In nucleotides, the CDR3 is TGTGCCAGCATTCTACCCGACAGCCGGAGCCGAGCTTTCTTT. Residues: CASILPDSRSRAFF.

This clone was seen just once. The V call is TRBV9, the J call TRBJ2-2, with 9 positions matching TRBD2. The germline CDR1 and CDR2 sequences are SGDLS and YYNGEE. This CDR3 is 16 amino acids long. J was trimmed by 4 bases and V by 0 bases; bases with no gene match: 4. CDR3 region: CASSVGASGATGELFF. The CDR3 nucleotides are TGTGCCAGCAGCGTAGGGGCTAGCGGGGCCACCGGGGAGCTGTTTTTT.

The V call is TRBV30, the J call TRBJ2-1, with D possibly matching TRBD2 (6 bases). Per the germline V gene, CDR1 is GTSNPN and CDR2 is SVGIG (reference sequence). V was cut by 2 bases and J by 3 bases, with 14 bases left in between. CDR3 length: 15 residues. The CDR3 reads CAWSYRRGNYNEQFF. The CDR3 region has the DNA TGTGCCTGGAGTTACCGTCGCGGGAACTACAATGAGCAGTTCTTC.

The V and J genes are TRBV30 and TRBJ2-2; 12 bases fit TRBD2. V dropped 5 bases and J dropped 4; count of bases not matched to a gene: 2. The germline V gene encodes CDR1 GTSNPN and CDR2 SVGIG (reference sequence). The CDR3 extends over 14 amino acids. This CDR3 reads CAWQTSGSTGELFF. CDR3 DNA: TGTGCCTGGCAGACTAGCGGGAGCACCGGGGAGCTGTTTTTT.

This CDR3 is CASRADLNTEAFF. CDR3 nucleotides: TGTGCCAGCAGGGCGGATTTGAACACTGAAGCTTTCTTT. V is TRBV6-4 and J is TRBJ1-1; D is uncertain. CDR1 MRHNA and CDR2 SNTAGT come from the germline V gene. The CDR3 contains 13 residues. V shed 6 bases and J shed 0 bases, with 8 bases lying between them.

The J gene is TRBJ1-2, the V gene TRBV14; the match to TRBD1 covers 7 bases. The CDR3 sequence is 13 residues long. From germline, CDR1 is SGHDN and CDR2 FVKESK. J lost 5 bases, V lost 4 bases, and 4 bases had no gene match. The CDR3 sequence is CASSRDRAYGYTF. The DNA of the CDR3 is TGTGCCAGCAGCCGAGACAGGGCTTATGGCTACACCTTC.

On this clone itself: Other DNA sequences of this sample code for an identical CDR3. The chain carries TRBV6-5 and TRBJ1-2; weak D call: TRBD1 (5 bases). Germline V gene sequence: CDR1 MNHEY, CDR2 SVGAGI. The CDR3 consists of 15 residues. V lost 0 bases, J lost 5 bases, and 13 bases lay in between. Here the CDR3 reads CASSYSGQGPYGYTF. CDR3 nucleotides: TGTGCCAGCAGTTACTCGGGGCAGGGCCCTTATGGCTACACCTTC.

The chain joins TRBV6-1 to TRBJ1-5; 7 bases line up with TRBD1. The germline CDR1 and CDR2 sequences are MNHNS and SASEGT. V shed 8 bases and J 4 bases; nucleotides not matched to a gene: 5. CDR3 length equals 13 residues. CDR3 in DNA: TGTGCCAGCCATGACAGGGCTAATCAGCCCCAGCATTTT. This encodes CASHDRANQPQHF.

This chain connects TRBV27 to TRBJ1-1; no definite D call. CDR1 MNHEY and CDR2 SMNVEV come from the germline V gene (reference sequence). V shed 3 bases and J shed 1 base, with 9 bases lying between them. CDR3 size: 14 residues. CDR3 region: CASSFRQRNTEAFF. The CDR3 nucleotides are TGTGCCAGCAGTTTTAGGCAGCGGAACACTGAAGCTTTCTTT.

In DNA, the CDR3 is TGCAGCAGCCGGGACAGGGGTACCGAGACCCAGTACTTC. It codes for CSSRDRGTETQYF. The rearrangement links TRBV29-1 to TRBJ2-5, with 10 bases that match TRBD1. With V trimmed by 8 bases and J by 5 bases, 8 bases remained unmatched. CDR1 is SQVTM, CDR2 ANQGSEA, per germline. There are 13 residues in the CDR3.

This chain connects TRBV7-2 to TRBJ2-7; tentatively, D is TRBD1 (6 bases). Germline assignment: CDR1 SGHTA and CDR2 FQGNSA. Trimming took off 3 bases at V and 4 bases at J, with 13 bases between the two ends. The CDR3 consists of 14 residues. The CDR3 reads CASSFGTPSYEQYF. CDR3 DNA: TGTGCCAGCAGCTTCGGGACACCAAGTTACGAGCAGTACTTC.

The V call is TRBV7-8, the J call TRBJ2-7; the match to TRBD2 covers 10 bases. The CDR3 consists of 16 residues. From germline, CDR1 is SGHVS and CDR2 FQNEAQ. V trimming: 2 bases; J trimming: 4 bases; junction bases outside the gene matches: 8. CDR3 DNA sequence: TGTGCCAGCAGCTTAACGGAGCTAGCGGGAGAATACGAGCAGTACTTC. Its translation: CASSLTELAGEYEQYF.

The J gene is TRBJ1-1, the V gene TRBV28; 8 bases are a match to TRBD1. The CDR3 runs 15 residues. Per the germline V gene, CDR1 is MDHEN and CDR2 is SYDVKM. The V and J ends lost 7 bases and 0 bases, in that order; junction bases with no gene match: 7. The CDR3 loop is CASKSPGQVNTEAFF. The CDR3 DNA reads TGTGCCAGCAAATCTCCGGGACAGGTGAACACTGAAGCTTTCTTT.

This clone appeared once. This chain joins TRBV30 and TRBJ1-2; 8 nucleotides align to TRBD1. Germline-derived CDR1 and CDR2 are GTSNPN and SVGIG (reference sequence). With V trimmed by 8 bases and J by 4 bases, 12 bases remained unmatched. The CDR3 has 14 amino acids. This CDR3 is CAGPPAGGGYGYTF. CDR3 coding DNA: TGTGCCGGACCTCCGGCAGGGGGCGGCTATGGCTACACCTTC.

V is TRBV7-2 and J is TRBJ2-7; no reliable D call. V lost 4 bases, J lost 5 bases, and 18 bases lay in between. This CDR3 contains 15 residues. Germline-derived CDR1 and CDR2 are SGHTA and FQGNSA. In nucleotides, the CDR3 is TGTGCCAGCAGCTCACAAACCCGACATGTCCACGAGCAGTACTTC. Translating gives CASSSQTRHVHEQYF.